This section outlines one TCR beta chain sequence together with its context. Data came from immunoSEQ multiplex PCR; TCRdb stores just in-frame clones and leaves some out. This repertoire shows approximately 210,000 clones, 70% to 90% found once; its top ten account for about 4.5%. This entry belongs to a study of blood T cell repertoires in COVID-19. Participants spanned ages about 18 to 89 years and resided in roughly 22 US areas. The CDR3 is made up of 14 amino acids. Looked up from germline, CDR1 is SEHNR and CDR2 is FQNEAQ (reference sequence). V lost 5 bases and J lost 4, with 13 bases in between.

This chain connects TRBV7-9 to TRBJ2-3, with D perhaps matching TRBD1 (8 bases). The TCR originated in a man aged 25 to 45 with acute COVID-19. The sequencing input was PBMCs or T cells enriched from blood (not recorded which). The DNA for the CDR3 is TGTGCCAGCAGCCCACAGGGGGGGCCAGATACGCAGTATTTT. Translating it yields CASSPQGGPDTQYF.